These 2 T cell receptor beta chains came from one sample sequenced in a study of shared clonotypes between healthy human individuals. The table came from immunoSEQ multiplex PCR; TCRdb's copy has only in-frame clones and leaves some out. This sample has some 2 million clones, with about 95% found just once. In the naive CD8 group, cells lacked CD45RO and were positively selected for CCR7, so terminally differentiated effector memory CD45RA+ cells were left out. The sample consisted of naive CD8+ T cells sorted from blood. The receptor set was obtained from a man in his late teens or twenties in good health.

The V gene is TRBV7-8, the J gene TRBJ2-1, with 9 bases fitting TRBD2. The V gene's germline CDR1 is SGHVS and CDR2 FQNEAQ. V lost 5 bases, J lost 9 bases, and 11 bases stayed unmatched. This CDR3 has 15 amino acids. CDR3 in DNA: TGTGCCAGCAGCCCGTTTGGCGGGGGGGCCGGTGAGCAGTTCTTC. This codes for CASSPFGGGAGEQFF.

The chain uses TRBV27 and TRBJ1-3, with TRBD1 as a possible D gene (6 bases). Trimming shortened V by 5 bases and J by 9 bases, and 26 bases separated the two germline ends. The CDR3 length is 17 residues. Germline loops: CDR1 MNHEY, CDR2 SMNVEV (reference sequence). CDR3 sequence reads: CASSPAETGHPSTTIYF. CDR3 DNA: TGTGCCAGCAGTCCGGCCGAGACAGGCCACCCTTCGACCACCATATATTTT.